The clone carrying this T cell receptor beta chain is a singleton in its sample. Its target is unknown. This specimen belongs to a study of vaccination effects on CD4 cells after COVID-19. The germline gives CDR1 KGHDR, CDR2 SFDVKD. The CDR3 is 15 amino acids. Trimming removed 3 bases from V and 7 bases from J; junction bases left unmatched: 5. This table comes from immunoSEQ multiplex PCR, and its TCRdb copy is limited to in-frame clones, with some not included. The sample has approximately 70,000 clones, about 80% seen once. Before sequencing, viral peptide pools were used by the ViraFEST assay to expand antigen-specific CD4+ T cells. Subsequent to a culture period of about ten days, CD4+ T cells were isolated. Each person got two doses of an mRNA SARS-CoV-2 vaccine, BNT162b2 or mRNA-1273.

This TCR was sampled from a human donor who received a COVID-19 vaccine. Sequenced here: CD4+ T cells from PBMCs cultured with HCoV-229E spike peptides, sampled after COVID-19 vaccination. The J gene is TRBJ2-1, the V gene TRBV24-1; 10 nucleotides line up with TRBD1. The CDR3 bases are TGTGCCACCAGTGATGTGGGACAGGGGAGGAATGAGCAGTTCTTC. It yields the protein CATSDVGQGRNEQFF.